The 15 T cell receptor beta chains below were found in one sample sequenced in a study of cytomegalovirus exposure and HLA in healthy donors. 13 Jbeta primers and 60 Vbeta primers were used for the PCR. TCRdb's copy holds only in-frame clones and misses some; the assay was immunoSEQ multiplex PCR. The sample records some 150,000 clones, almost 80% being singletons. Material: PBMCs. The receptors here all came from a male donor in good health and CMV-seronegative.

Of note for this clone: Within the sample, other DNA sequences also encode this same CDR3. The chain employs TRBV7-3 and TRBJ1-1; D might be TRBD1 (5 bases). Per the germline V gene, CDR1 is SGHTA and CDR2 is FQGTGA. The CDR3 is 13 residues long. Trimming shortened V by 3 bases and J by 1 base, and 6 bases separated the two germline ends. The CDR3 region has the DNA TGTGCCAGCAGCTTCACAGGGAACACTGAAGCTTTCTTT. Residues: CASSFTGNTEAFF.

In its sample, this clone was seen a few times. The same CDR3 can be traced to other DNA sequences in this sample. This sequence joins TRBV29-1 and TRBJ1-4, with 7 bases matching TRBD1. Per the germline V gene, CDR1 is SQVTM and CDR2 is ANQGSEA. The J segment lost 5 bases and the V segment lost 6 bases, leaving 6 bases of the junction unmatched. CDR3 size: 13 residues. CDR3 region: CSVRDRPNEKLFF. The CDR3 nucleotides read TGCAGCGTCCGGGACAGACCCAATGAAAAACTGTTTTTT. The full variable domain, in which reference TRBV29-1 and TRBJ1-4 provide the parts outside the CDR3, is SAVISQKPSRDICQRGTSLTIQCQVDSQVTMMFWYRQQPGQSLTLIATANQGSEATYESGFVIDKFPISRPNLTFSTLTVSNMSPEDSSIYLCSVRDRPNEKLFFGSGTQLSVL.

CDR3 in DNA: TGCGCCAGCAGCTTGTCGCCCCTGACTAGCGGGGGTTCGGCAGATACGCAGTATTTT. Amino acid sequence: CASSLSPLTSGGSADTQYF. The J gene is TRBJ2-3, the V gene TRBV5-1; 12 bases map to TRBD2. This CDR3 spans 19 amino acids. Germline CDR1 is SGHRS and CDR2 is YFSETQ. J gave up 4 bases and V 1 base, and 13 bases lay outside the gene matches.

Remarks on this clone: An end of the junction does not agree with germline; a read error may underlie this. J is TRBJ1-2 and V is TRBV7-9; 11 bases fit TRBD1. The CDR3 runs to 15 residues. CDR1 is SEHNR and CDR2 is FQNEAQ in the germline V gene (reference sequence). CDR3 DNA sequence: TGTTCCAGCAGCTTAGGGACAGGGGGAAACTATGGCTACACCTTC. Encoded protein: CSSSLGTGGNYGYTF.

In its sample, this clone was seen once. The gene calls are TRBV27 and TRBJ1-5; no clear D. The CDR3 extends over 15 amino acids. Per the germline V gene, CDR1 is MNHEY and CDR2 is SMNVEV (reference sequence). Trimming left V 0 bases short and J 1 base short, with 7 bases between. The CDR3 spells CASSLSVQSNQPQHF. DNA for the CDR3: TGTGCCAGCAGTTTATCGGTACAGAGCAATCAGCCCCAGCATTTT.

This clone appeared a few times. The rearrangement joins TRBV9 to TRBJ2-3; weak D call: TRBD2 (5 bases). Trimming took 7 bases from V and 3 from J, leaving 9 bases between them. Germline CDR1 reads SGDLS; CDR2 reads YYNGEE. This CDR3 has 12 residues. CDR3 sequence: CASRSGTDTQYF. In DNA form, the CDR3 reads TGTGCCAGCCGATCGGGGACAGATACGCAGTATTTT.

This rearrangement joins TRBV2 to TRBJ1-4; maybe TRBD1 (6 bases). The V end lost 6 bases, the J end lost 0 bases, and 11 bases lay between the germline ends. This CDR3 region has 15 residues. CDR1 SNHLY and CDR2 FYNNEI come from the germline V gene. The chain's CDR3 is CASRETGPTNEKLFF. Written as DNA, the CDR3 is TGTGCCAGCAGGGAAACAGGGCCAACTAATGAAAAACTGTTTTTT.

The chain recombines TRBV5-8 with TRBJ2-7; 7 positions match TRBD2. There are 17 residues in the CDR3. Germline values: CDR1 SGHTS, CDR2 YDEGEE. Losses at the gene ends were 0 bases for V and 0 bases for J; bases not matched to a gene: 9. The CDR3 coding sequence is TGTGCCAGCAGCTTGGACATAAAGCGGGGTTCCTCCTACGAGCAGTACTTC. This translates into CASSLDIKRGSSYEQYF.

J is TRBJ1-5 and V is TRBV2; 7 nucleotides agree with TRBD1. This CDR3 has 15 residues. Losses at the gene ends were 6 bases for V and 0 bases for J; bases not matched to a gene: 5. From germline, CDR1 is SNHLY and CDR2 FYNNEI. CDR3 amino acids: CASRRGTDSNQPQHF. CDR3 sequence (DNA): TGTGCCAGCAGGAGGGGGACAGATAGCAATCAGCCCCAGCATTTT. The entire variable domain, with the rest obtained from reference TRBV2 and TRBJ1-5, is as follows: EPEVTQTPSHQVTQMGQEVILRCVPISNHLYFYWYRQILGQKVEFLVSFYNNEISEKSEIFDDQFSVERPDGSNFTLKIRSTKLEDSAMYFCASRRGTDSNQPQHFGDGTRLSIL.

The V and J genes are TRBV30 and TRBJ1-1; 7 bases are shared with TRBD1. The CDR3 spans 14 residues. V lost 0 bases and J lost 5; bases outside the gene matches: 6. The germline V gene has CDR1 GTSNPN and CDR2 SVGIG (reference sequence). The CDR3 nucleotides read TGTGCCTGGAGTGTGAAGGGGGCGCGAACTGAAGCTTTCTTT. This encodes CAWSVKGARTEAFF.

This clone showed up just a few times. The CDR3 DNA reads TGTGCCAGCAGTGACGGGGCTAGCGGGAGCGCCACAGATACGCAGTATTTT. Translating it yields CASSDGASGSATDTQYF. The gene calls are TRBV6-4 and TRBJ2-3; 10 bases match TRBD2. CDR3 length equals 17 residues. Germline V gene sequence: CDR1 MRHNA, CDR2 SNTAGT. J lost 2 bases, V lost 2 bases, and 7 bases had no gene match.

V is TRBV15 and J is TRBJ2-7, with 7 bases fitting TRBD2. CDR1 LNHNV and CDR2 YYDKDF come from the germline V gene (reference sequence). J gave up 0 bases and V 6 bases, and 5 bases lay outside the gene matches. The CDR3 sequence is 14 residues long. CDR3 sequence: CATSPGGSSYEQYF. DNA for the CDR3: TGTGCCACCAGTCCGGGGGGTAGCTCCTACGAGCAGTACTTC.

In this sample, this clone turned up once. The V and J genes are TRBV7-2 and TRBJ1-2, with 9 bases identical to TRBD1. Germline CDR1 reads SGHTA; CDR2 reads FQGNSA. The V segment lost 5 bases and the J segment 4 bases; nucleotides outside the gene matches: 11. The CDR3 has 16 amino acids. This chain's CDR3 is CASSVMTGGTAYGYTF. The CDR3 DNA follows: TGTGCCAGCAGCGTCATGACAGGGGGTACGGCCTATGGCTACACCTTC.

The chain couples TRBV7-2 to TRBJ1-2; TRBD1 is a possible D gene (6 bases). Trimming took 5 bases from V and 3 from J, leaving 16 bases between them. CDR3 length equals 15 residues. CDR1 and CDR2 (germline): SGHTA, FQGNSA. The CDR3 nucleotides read TGTGCCAGCAGCCCCCCCAGGGGCAGGTACTATGGCTACACCTTC. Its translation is CASSPPRGRYYGYTF.

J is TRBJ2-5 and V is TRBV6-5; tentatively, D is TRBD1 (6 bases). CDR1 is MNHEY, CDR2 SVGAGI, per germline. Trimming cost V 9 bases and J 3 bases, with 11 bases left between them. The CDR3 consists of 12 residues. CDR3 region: CASGRGEETQYF. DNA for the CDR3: TGTGCCAGTGGCAGGGGCGAAGAGACCCAGTACTTC.